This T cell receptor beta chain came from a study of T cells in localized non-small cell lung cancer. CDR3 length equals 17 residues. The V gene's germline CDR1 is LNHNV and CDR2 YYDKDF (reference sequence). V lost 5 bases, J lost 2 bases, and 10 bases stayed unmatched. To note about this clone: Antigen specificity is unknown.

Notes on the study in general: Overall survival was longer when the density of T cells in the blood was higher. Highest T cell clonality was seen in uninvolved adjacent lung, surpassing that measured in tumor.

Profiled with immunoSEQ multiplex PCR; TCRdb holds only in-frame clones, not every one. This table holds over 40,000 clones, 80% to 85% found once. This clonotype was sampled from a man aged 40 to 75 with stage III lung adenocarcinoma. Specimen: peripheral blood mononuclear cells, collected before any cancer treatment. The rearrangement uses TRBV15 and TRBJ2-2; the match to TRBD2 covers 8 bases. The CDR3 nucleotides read TGTGCCACCAGCGGATTCTTAGCGGGGTCAAACACCGGGGAGCTGTTTTTT. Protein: CATSGFLAGSNTGELFF.